This T cell receptor (beta chain) was recorded in a study of blood T cell repertoires in COVID-19. Turning to the study itself: The United States, Italy and Spain provided the acute and convalescent COVID-19 samples. PBMCs, B-cell-depleted T cells, or T cells provided the cDNA or gDNA that made up the material.

The CDR3 covers 15 residues. J was trimmed by 11 bases and V by 1 base; bases with no gene match: 7. Germline V lookup: CDR1 SGHVT, CDR2 SQSDAQ. How the authors handled the data: Amplification with reference gene primers provided the estimates of nucleated cell counts. Some clones are missing from TCRdb's copy, which holds only in-frame ones; the method was immunoSEQ multiplex PCR. That table gives V, J and clone size, and the DNA gave D and trimming. The sample gives 170,000 or so clones, roughly 84% of which show up once; 13% to 15% is in the top ten. Sequenced material: peripheral blood. The chain has TRBV7-4 and TRBJ1-6, with 8 bases lining up with TRBD1. The clonotype comes from a man between 18 and 35 years old with active or convalescent COVID-19. CDR3 nucleotides: TGTGCCAGCAGCTTAGGGGACAGGTCGAGGACACCCCTCCACTTT. Translation gives CASSLGDRSRTPLHF.